These 23 T cell receptor beta chains came from one sample sequenced in a study of blood T cell repertoires in COVID-19. Measured with immunoSEQ multiplex PCR; TCRdb has only the in-frame clones, and not every one. The table has approximately 350,000 clones, roughly 90% seen once. The material sequenced was peripheral blood. These receptors all come from a woman in her twenties or thirties with COVID-19, enrolled during active disease.

This clone is a singleton in its sample. The chain joins TRBV5-4 to TRBJ2-5; D is perhaps TRBD1 (5 bases). With 0 bases removed from V and 3 bases from J, the gap between germline ends came to 6 bases. Germline values: CDR1 SGHNT, CDR2 YYREEE (reference sequence). The CDR3 is 13 residues long. The chain's CDR3 is CASSLGREETQYF. CDR3 DNA sequence: TGTGCCAGCAGCTTGGGCAGGGAAGAGACCCAGTACTTC.

The gene calls are TRBV7-8 and TRBJ2-2; 7 nucleotides match TRBD1. This CDR3 is 14 amino acids long. J was trimmed by 8 bases and V by 4 bases; bases with no gene match: 7. The germline V gene has CDR1 SGHVS and CDR2 FQNEAQ. The CDR3 DNA follows: TGTGCCAGCAGCTCCTCAGACAGGGCGGGGGAGCTGTTTTTT. Translated, it gives CASSSSDRAGELFF.

The chain employs TRBV4-1 and TRBJ2-1; 10 bases align to TRBD1. The V and J ends lost 0 bases and 3 bases, in that order; junction bases with no gene match: 2. This CDR3 region has 16 residues. Germline CDR1 and CDR2: MGHRA and YSYEKL. In nucleotides, the CDR3 is TGCGCCAGCAGCCAAGAGGGACAGGGGTACTACAATGAGCAGTTCTTC. This gives the protein CASSQEGQGYYNEQFF.

The chain carries TRBV28 and TRBJ2-4; 11 bases match TRBD2. CDR1 MDHEN and CDR2 SYDVKM come from the germline V gene. J was trimmed by 0 bases and V by 3 bases; bases with no gene match: 4. This CDR3 contains 17 residues. The CDR3 is CASSLLAGGLAKNIQYF. The CDR3 bases are TGTGCCAGCAGTTTGCTAGCGGGGGGTCTAGCCAAAAACATTCAGTACTTC.

The V gene is TRBV4-3, the J gene TRBJ2-5, with D perhaps matching TRBD2 (6 bases). The germline CDR1 and CDR2 sequences are LGHNA and YSLEER. This CDR3 is built from 13 residues. The V end lost 4 bases, the J end lost 4 bases, and 10 bases lay between the germline ends. The CDR3 coding sequence is TGCGCCAGCAGCCGGGACTGGGCAGAGACCCAGTACTTC. Encoded protein: CASSRDWAETQYF.

This chain connects TRBV4-2 to TRBJ1-3, with D maybe TRBD1 (5 bases). V lost 4 bases and J lost 2, with 21 bases in between. The CDR3 totals 18 residues. Per the germline V gene, CDR1 is LGHNA and CDR2 is YNFKEQ. CDR3 region: CASSPGGAGGGTGNTIYF. CDR3 in DNA: TGTGCCAGCAGCCCCGGGGGAGCGGGCGGTGGTACTGGAAACACCATATATTTT.

The chain recombines TRBV6-6 with TRBJ2-1; D is uncertain. Between the trimmed V and J ends, which lost 10 bases and 8 bases, there was a span of 15 bases. This CDR3 is 12 amino acids long. CDR1 and CDR2 from the germline V gene are MNHNY and SVGAGI (reference sequence). The CDR3 region has the DNA TGTGCCACCACCCCTAGGTACCATGAGCAGTTCTTC. Protein product: CATTPRYHEQFF.

This clone is a singleton in its sample. The chain employs TRBV9 and TRBJ2-2; weak D call: TRBD2 (6 bases). Trimming stripped 3 bases from V and 5 bases from J, with 11 bases between. CDR1 is SGDLS and CDR2 is YYNGEE in the germline V gene. The CDR3 is 14 residues long. Here the CDR3 reads CASSERLDTGELFF. The CDR3 DNA is TGTGCCAGCAGCGAGAGACTAGATACCGGGGAGCTGTTTTTT.

This clone was detected once. The chain combines TRBV5-4 with TRBJ1-2; D is undetermined. This CDR3 spans 16 amino acids. Germline V CDR1 and CDR2: SGHNT, YYREEE (reference sequence). Trimming stripped 2 bases from V and 0 bases from J, with 14 bases between. The CDR3 coding sequence is TGTGCCAGCAGCTTATATAGGAGGTTAGCTAACTATGGCTACACCTTC. Its protein product is CASSLYRRLANYGYTF. The complete variable domain, with remaining parts taken from reference TRBV5-4 and TRBJ1-2, reads ETGVTQSPTHLIKTRGQQVTLRCSSQSGHNTVSWYQQALGQGPQFIFQYYREEENGRGNFPPRFSGLQFPNYSSELNVNALELDDSALYLCASSLYRRLANYGYTFGSGTRLTVV.

The chain uses TRBV6-1 and TRBJ1-5; possibly TRBD1 for D (6 bases). Germline V lookup: CDR1 MNHNS, CDR2 SASEGT. The CDR3 spans 15 residues. Trimming removed 1 base at V and 6 bases at J, with 13 bases between. Here the CDR3 DNA reads TGTGCCAGCAGTGAAGGCACAGGGTCGGGTCAGCCCCAGCATTTT. It translates to CASSEGTGSGQPQHF.

CDR3 DNA: TGCAGCGTCGTGCTCGGACAGGGGGCTGATGAGCAGTACTTC. It codes for CSVVLGQGADEQYF. The chain uses TRBV29-1 and TRBJ2-7; 11 nucleotides match TRBD1. CDR3 size: 14 residues. The V gene's germline CDR1 is SQVTM and CDR2 ANQGSEA. The J segment lost 7 bases and the V segment lost 6 bases, leaving 11 bases of the junction unmatched.

The chain recombines TRBV28 with TRBJ2-7; weak D call: TRBD2 (5 bases). Germline V gives CDR1 MDHEN, CDR2 SYDVKM. The V end was cut by 4 bases, the J end by 12 bases, with 19 bases between. The CDR3 sequence is 13 residues long. CDR3 protein: CASSSSGLGATYV. The CDR3 DNA reads as TGTGCCAGCAGTTCCTCAGGTTTGGGAGCCACGTACGTC.

Turning to this clone: This specimen includes other DNA sequences encoding the same CDR3. This sequence joins TRBV5-4 and TRBJ1-1; possibly TRBD1 for D (6 bases). CDR3 length equals 14 residues. The V end lost 2 bases, the J end lost 4 bases, and 12 bases lay between the germline ends. Germline V gene sequence: CDR1 SGHNT, CDR2 YYREEE (reference sequence). The CDR3 region is CASSLQGGGTEAFF. The CDR3 DNA reads TGTGCCAGCAGCTTACAGGGAGGGGGCACTGAAGCTTTCTTT.

This chain connects TRBV19 to TRBJ1-1; tentatively, D is TRBD1 (6 bases). V was trimmed by 0 bases and J by 1 base, leaving 15 bases between them. CDR1 and CDR2 (germline): LNHDA, SQIVND (reference sequence). This CDR3 contains 17 residues. The chain's CDR3 is CASSIDIGAGENTEAFF. CDR3 sequence (DNA): TGTGCCAGTAGTATAGATATTGGCGCAGGGGAGAACACTGAAGCTTTCTTT.

The chain combines TRBV27 with TRBJ1-5; D call uncertain. Germline V gene sequence: CDR1 MNHEY, CDR2 SMNVEV (reference sequence). V was cut by 6 bases and J by 6 bases, with 12 bases left in between. The CDR3 length is 13 residues. The CDR3 reads CASSPDPRQPQHF. The CDR3 region has the DNA TGTGCCAGCAGCCCCGATCCGCGTCAGCCCCAGCATTTT.

The chain has TRBV5-4 and TRBJ2-2; 10 nucleotides align to TRBD1. V dropped 4 bases and J dropped 5; count of bases not matched to a gene: 8. The CDR3 covers 16 residues. Germline-derived CDR1 and CDR2 are SGHNT and YYREEE (reference sequence). The CDR3 region is CASSLRDRGNTGELFF. The CDR3, as DNA: TGTGCCAGCAGCCTTCGGGACAGGGGAAATACCGGGGAGCTGTTTTTT.

The DNA for the CDR3 is TGCGCCAGCAGCCCTAGGACTAGCGGACAAGAGACCCAGTACTTC. Translation: CASSPRTSGQETQYF. The genes are TRBV5-1 and TRBJ2-5; 10 positions match TRBD2. Germline values: CDR1 SGHRS, CDR2 YFSETQ. CDR3 length equals 15 residues. V dropped 4 bases and J dropped 2; count of bases not matched to a gene: 5.

This chain joins TRBV3-1 (or the pseudogene TRBV3-2) and TRBJ2-1; maybe TRBD2 (6 bases). The germline gives CDR1 LGHDT, CDR2 YNNKEL (reference sequence). V gave up 0 bases and J gave up 0 bases, with 9 bases separating them. The CDR3 covers 16 residues. The chain's CDR3 is CASSQDRGSSYNEQFF. DNA for the CDR3: TGTGCCAGCAGCCAAGACCGGGGGAGCTCCTACAATGAGCAGTTCTTC.

The chain employs TRBV11-2 and TRBJ2-2, with a weak D call TRBD2 (5 bases). Germline assignment: CDR1 SGHAT and CDR2 FQNNGV. The CDR3 consists of 13 residues. Trimming cost V 7 bases and J 4 bases, with 10 bases left between them. Here the CDR3 reads CASKRVATGELFF. The CDR3 bases are TGTGCCAGCAAGAGGGTAGCCACCGGGGAGCTGTTTTTT.

The CDR3 is CASSPGSGDREQYF. The DNA for the CDR3 is TGTGCCAGCAGCCCAGGGTCGGGTGATCGGGAGCAGTACTTC. The V call is TRBV27, the J call TRBJ2-7; TRBD1 might be the D (5 bases). The germline gives CDR1 MNHEY, CDR2 SMNVEV (reference sequence). The CDR3 sequence is 14 residues long. V lost 6 bases and J 7 bases, leaving 19 bases between the germline ends.

The chain is built from TRBV5-5 and TRBJ2-7, with D tentatively TRBD1 (6 bases). There are 16 residues in the CDR3. Germline V gene data show CDR1 as SGHKS and CDR2 as YYEKEE (reference sequence). The V and J ends lost 1 base and 4 bases respectively, with 18 bases between them. The CDR3 coding sequence is TGTGCCAGCAGCTTGCGGCCAAAGGACAGCTATTACGAGCAGTACTTC. It codes for CASSLRPKDSYYEQYF.

The rearrangement uses TRBV7-9 and TRBJ1-2, with a weak D call TRBD1 (5 bases). Germline assignment: CDR1 SEHNR and CDR2 FQNEAQ (reference sequence). V was clipped by 0 bases and J by 4 bases, with 12 bases between them. CDR3 size: 15 residues. This chain's CDR3 is CASSLAGNQGYGYTF. The CDR3 DNA sequence: TGTGCCAGCAGCTTAGCCGGCAATCAGGGCTATGGCTACACCTTC. Supplemented by reference TRBV7-9 and TRBJ1-2, the full variable domain reads DTGVSQNPRHKITKRGQNVTFRCDPISEHNRLYWYRQTLGQGPEFLTYFQNEAQLEKSRLLSDRFSAERPKGSFSTLEIQRTEQGDSAMYLCASSLAGNQGYGYTFGSGTRLTVV.

This CDR3 reads CASSYGSGGVSTEAFF. DNA of the CDR3: TGTGCCAGCAGTTATGGGTCGGGGGGAGTGAGCACTGAAGCTTTCTTT. The chain is built from TRBV6-5 and TRBJ1-1, with D perhaps matching TRBD1 (5 bases). Germline values: CDR1 MNHEY, CDR2 SVGAGI. V lost 3 bases and J lost 4, with 18 bases in between. The CDR3 totals 16 residues.